The entry below gives a single T cell receptor beta chain sequence along with its context. The entry originates in a study of sequential checkpoint blockade in melanoma. The V and J ends lost 3 bases and 3 bases, in that order; junction bases with no gene match: 5. The CDR3 loop spans 14 amino acids. In germline, CDR1 is SNHLY, CDR2 FYNNEI. Treatment reported: randomized to nivolumab then ipilimumab (arm A) or the reverse (arm B). PBMC sorting kept live CD3+CD8+ cells without CD19 or CD56. Method: immunoSEQ multiplex PCR; TCRdb's copy keeps in-frame clones and lacks some. Found here are 3,200 or so clones, roughly 55% of them singletons; the top ten hold under 25%.

This sample comprised CD8+ T cells sorted from blood (inferred from file names), obtained from a patient given nivolumab and ipilimumab in sequence. The genes are TRBV2 and TRBJ2-7, with TRBD2 matching 7 bases. The sequence came from a human donor with melanoma. In nucleotides, the CDR3 is TGTGCCAGCAGTGAGTCGGCGGGAGTCTACGAGCAGTACTTC. Amino acids: CASSESAGVYEQYF.